This entry concerns a single TCR beta chain. The CDR3 runs to 15 residues. Germline CDR1 is LNHDA and CDR2 is SQIVND (reference sequence). V shed 4 bases and J shed 3 bases, with 13 bases lying between them. This record belongs to a study of blood T cell repertoires in COVID-19. Study at large: Italy, Spain and the United States were the sources of the convalescent and acute COVID-19 samples. T cells, B-cell-depleted T cells, or PBMCs provided the cDNA or gDNA that served as material.

How the authors handled the data: Amplified reference gene primers provided the basis for estimating nucleated cell counts. Sequencing was performed with immunoSEQ multiplex PCR; in TCRdb, only in-frame clones are kept and a portion is missing. That table is the source of V, J and clone size, and D and trimming were worked out from the DNA. The sample contains 250,000 or so clones, more than 70% of which appear only once. Material for sequencing was peripheral blood. This TCR derives from a woman in her thirties or forties who had recovered from COVID-19. The V gene is TRBV19, the J gene TRBJ1-5, with a possible D match to TRBD1 (5 bases). DNA of the CDR3: TGTGCCAGTAGTAGGGTGGGGCAACCCAATCAGCCCCAGCATTTT. Protein: CASSRVGQPNQPQHF.